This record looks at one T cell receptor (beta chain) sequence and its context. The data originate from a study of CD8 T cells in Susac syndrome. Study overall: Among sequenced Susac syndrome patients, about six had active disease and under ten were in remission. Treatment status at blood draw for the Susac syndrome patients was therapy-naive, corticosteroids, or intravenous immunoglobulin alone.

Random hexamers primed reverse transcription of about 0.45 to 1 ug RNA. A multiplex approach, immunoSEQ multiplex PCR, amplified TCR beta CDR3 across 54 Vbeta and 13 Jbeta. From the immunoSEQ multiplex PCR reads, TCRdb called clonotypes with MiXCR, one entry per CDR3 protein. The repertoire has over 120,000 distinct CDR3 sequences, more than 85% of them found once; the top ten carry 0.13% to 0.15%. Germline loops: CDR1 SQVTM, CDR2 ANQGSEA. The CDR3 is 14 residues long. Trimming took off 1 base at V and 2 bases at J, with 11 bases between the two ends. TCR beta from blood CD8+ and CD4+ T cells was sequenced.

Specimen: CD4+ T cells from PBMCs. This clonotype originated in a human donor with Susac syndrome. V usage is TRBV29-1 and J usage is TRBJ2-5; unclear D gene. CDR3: CSVEGPRLQETQYF. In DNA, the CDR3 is TGCAGCGTTGAAGGTCCGCGGTTACAAGAGACCCAGTACTTC.